This T cell receptor (beta chain) appears in the sequencing data of a study of shared clonotypes between healthy human individuals. At the level of the study: For every donor, three CD4 naive, three CD4 memory, two CD8 naive and one CD8 memory plates were used.

In germline, CDR1 is MNHEY, CDR2 SMNVEV (reference sequence). CDR3 size: 15 residues. Deep level was the assay's run setting. Measured with immunoSEQ multiplex PCR; TCRdb has only the in-frame clones, and not every one. The sample gives 2,500,000 or so clones, around nine tenths of which show up once; around 0.15% is in the top ten. HIV-negative, healthy adults without recent acute infections or vaccinations were the donors. The sequencing input was naive CD4+ T cells sorted from blood. Specified subset: CD45RA+ positively selected. The chain recombines TRBV27 with TRBJ2-5; TRBD2 is a possible D gene (6 bases). The end of the DNA aligns better with TRBJ2-7, so the J call may be wrong. The TCR sequence derives from a man aged 18 to 35 in good health. Here the CDR3 reads CASSLRTGTVDEQYF. CDR3 in DNA: TGTGCCAGCAGTTTACGGACTGGGACTGTGGACGAGCAGTACTTC.